Sequencing of this TCR beta chain was carried out in a study of spatial heterogeneity in lung cancer. On the study more broadly: Combinations of a unique TCR and a UMI were tallied in raw reads, and on average each appeared more than ten times. The study, taken as a whole, reports: Blood carried ubiquitous expanded tumor TCRs more at resection than follow-up.

The time point denotes: sample taken at primary tumor resection. Whole RNA, isolated from tumor, nontumor lung or frozen PBMC, was sequenced without prior sorting. The donor population consisted of approximately 79 patients with untreated, early-stage non-small cell lung cancer. CDR3 length: 16 residues. V lost 1 base and J lost 0, with 10 bases in between. Germline V gene data show CDR1 as SGHTA and CDR2 as FQGNSA. At least ten counts were recorded for this clonotype. Antigen specificity is unknown. Using its own MiXCR run on the 5' RACE reads, TCRdb lists one record per CDR3 protein. This repertoire shows about 90,000 distinct CDR3 sequences, around 9% found once; its top ten account for less than 8.5%.

This material consisted of PBMCs, taken at surgery. This clonotype was obtained from a male donor with early-stage non-small cell lung cancer. This chain connects TRBV7-2 to TRBJ2-1; tentative D call: TRBD2 (5 bases). The CDR3 loop is CASSLGLAGSYNEQFF. Here the CDR3 DNA reads TGTGCCAGCAGCTTAGGCCTAGCCGGCTCCTACAATGAGCAGTTCTTC.